This TCR beta chain was sequenced in a study of T cells in Graves' hyperthyroidism and ophthalmopathy. Study-level findings and limits: Expanded thyroid clonotypes (above 0.001) were mostly also found in blood.

RNA transcripts gave rise to amplified TCR beta CDR3 regions. The study used the HTBI primer set for a first-round RT-PCR of the TCR CDR3. Each CDR3 protein is one row after TCRdb ran MiXCR on the multiplex PCR reads. The sample includes more than 550,000 distinct CDR3 sequences, 17% of them seen just once. Trimming left V 6 bases short and J 4 bases short, with 18 bases between. This CDR3 region has 15 residues. With respect to this clonotype: What it binds is not known.

The clonotype was recovered from a man aged 50-59 years with Graves' hyperthyroidism. The sequenced sample was blood. The V call is TRBV12-3 or TRBV12-4, the J call TRBJ1-2; D uncertain. The CDR3 DNA is TGTGCCAGCAGCCGTCAGGTACGGGATGGCTATGGCTACACCTTC. Its protein is CASSRQVRDGYGYTF.